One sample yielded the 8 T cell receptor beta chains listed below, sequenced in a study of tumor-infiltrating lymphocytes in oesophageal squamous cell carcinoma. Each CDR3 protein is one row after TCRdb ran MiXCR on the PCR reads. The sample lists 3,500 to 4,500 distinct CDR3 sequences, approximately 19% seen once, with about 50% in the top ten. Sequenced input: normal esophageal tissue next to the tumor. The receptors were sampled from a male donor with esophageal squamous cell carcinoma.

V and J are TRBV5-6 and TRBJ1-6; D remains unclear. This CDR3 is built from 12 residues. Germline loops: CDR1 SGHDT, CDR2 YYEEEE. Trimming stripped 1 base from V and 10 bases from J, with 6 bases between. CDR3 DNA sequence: TGTGCCAGCAGCTTGTTAGCATCACCCCTCCACTTT. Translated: CASSLLASPLHF.

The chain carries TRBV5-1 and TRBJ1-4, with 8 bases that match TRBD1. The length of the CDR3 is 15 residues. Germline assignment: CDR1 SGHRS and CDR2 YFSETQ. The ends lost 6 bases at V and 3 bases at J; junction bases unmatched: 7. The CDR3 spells CASTQFRGPNEKLFF. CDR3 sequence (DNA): TGCGCCAGCACCCAATTCAGGGGGCCTAATGAAAAACTGTTTTTT.

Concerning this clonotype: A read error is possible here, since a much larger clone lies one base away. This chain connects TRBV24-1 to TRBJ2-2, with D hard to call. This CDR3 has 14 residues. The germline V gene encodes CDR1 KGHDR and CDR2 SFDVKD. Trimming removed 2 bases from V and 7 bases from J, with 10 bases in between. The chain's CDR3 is CATSDWVLRGELFF. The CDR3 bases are TGTGCCACCAGTGATTGGGTACTGCGCGGGGAGCTGTTTTTT.

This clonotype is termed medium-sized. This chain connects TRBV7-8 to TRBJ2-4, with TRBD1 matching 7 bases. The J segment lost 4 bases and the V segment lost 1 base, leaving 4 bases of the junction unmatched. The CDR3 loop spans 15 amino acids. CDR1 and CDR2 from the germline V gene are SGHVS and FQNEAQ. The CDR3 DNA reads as TGTGCCAGCAGCTTAGGCGGACAGGAAAAAAACATTCAGTACTTC. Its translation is CASSLGGQEKNIQYF. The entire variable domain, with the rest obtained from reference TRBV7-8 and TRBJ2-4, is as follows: GAGVSQSPRYKVAKRGQDVALRCDPISGHVSLFWYQQALGQGPEFLTYFQNEAQLDKSGLPSDRFFAERPEGSVSTLKIQRTQQEDSAVYLCASSLGGQEKNIQYFGAGTRLSVL.

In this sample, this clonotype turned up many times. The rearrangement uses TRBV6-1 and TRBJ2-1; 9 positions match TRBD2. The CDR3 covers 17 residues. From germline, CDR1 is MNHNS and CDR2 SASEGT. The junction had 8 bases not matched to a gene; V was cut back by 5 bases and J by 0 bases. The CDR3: CASSPSGGFSSYNEQFF. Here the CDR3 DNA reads TGTGCCAGCAGTCCCAGCGGGGGGTTCAGCTCCTACAATGAGCAGTTCTTC.

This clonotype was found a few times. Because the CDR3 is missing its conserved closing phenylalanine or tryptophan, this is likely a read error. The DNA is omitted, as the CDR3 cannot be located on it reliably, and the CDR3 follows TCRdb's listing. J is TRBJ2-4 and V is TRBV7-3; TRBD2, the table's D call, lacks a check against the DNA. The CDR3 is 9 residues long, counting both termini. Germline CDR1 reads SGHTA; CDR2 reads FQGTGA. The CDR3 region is CASSLPCLA.

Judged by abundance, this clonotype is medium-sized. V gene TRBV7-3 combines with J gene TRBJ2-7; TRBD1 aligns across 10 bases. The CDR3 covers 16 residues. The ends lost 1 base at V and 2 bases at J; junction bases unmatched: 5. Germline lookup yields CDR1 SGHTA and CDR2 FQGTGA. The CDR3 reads CASSLIGGQGAYEQYF. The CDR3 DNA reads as TGTGCCAGCAGCTTAATAGGTGGACAGGGGGCCTACGAGCAGTACTTC.

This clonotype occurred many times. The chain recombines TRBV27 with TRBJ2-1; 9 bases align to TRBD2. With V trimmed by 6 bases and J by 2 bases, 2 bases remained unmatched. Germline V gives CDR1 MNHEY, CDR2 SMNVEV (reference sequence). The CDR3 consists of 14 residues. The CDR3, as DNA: TGTGCCAGCAGCGCTAGCGGGGCCTACAATGAGCAGTTCTTC. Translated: CASSASGAYNEQFF.